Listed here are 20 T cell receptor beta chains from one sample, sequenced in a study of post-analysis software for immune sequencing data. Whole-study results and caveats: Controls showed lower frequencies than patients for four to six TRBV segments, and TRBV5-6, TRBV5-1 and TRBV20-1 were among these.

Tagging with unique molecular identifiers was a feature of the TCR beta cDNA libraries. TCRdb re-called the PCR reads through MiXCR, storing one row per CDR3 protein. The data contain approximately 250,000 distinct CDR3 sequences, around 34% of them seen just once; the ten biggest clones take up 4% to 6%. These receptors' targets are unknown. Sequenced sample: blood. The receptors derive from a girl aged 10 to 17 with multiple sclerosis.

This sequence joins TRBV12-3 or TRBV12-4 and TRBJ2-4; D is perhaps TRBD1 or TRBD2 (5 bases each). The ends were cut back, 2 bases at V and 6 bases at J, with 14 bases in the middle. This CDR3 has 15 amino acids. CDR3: CASSLRGGEGNIQYF. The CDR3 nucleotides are TGTGCCAGCAGTTTACGTGGGGGAGAGGGAAACATTCAGTACTTC.

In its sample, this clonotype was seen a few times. The CDR3 nucleotides read TGTGCCAGCACCCCCCGGACCAATAATTCACCCCTCCACTTT. As protein: CASTPRTNNSPLHF. V gene TRBV12-3 or TRBV12-4 combines with J gene TRBJ1-6; D is undetermined. Trimming stripped 7 bases from V and 5 bases from J, with 12 bases between. This CDR3 spans 14 amino acids.

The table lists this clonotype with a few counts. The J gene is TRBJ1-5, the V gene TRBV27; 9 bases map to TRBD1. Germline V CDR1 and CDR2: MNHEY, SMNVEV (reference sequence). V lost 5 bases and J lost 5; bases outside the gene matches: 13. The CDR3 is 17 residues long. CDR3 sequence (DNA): TGTGCCAGCAGTCCGGACAGGGGCAGGACAAGGGATCAGCCCCAGCATTTT. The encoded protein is CASSPDRGRTRDQPQHF.

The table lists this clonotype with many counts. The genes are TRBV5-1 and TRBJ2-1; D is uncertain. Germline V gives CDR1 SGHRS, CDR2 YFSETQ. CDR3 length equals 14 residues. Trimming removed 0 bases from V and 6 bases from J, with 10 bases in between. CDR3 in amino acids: CASSLGPGGNEQFF. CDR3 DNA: TGCGCCAGCAGCTTGGGCCCGGGCGGCAATGAGCAGTTCTTC.

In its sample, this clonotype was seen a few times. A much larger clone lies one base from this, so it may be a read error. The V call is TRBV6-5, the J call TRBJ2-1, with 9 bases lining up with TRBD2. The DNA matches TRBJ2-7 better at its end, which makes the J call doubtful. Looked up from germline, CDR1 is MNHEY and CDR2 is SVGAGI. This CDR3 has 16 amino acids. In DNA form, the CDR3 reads TGTGCCAGCAGTCACGAGCTAGCGGGGTTCTACAATGAGCAGTACTTC. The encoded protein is CASSHELAGFYNEQYF.

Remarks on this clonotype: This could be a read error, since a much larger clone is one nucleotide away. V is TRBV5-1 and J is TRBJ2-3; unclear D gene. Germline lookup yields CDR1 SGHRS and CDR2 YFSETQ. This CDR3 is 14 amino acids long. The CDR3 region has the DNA TGCGCCGGCAGCTTGGCGAGTCATGCAGATACGCAGTATTTT. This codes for CAGSLASHADTQYF.

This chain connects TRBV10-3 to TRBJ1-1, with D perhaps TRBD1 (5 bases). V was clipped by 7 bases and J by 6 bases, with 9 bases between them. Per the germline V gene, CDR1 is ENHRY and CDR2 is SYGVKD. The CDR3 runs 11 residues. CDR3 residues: CAIKGKAEAFF. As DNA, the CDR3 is TGTGCCATCAAGGGGAAAGCTGAAGCTTTCTTT.

The CDR3 DNA reads TGTGCCAGCAGTGAGAGGGGCCCAGGGGGCCCTCCCTACGAGCAGTACTTC. Translating gives CASSERGPGGPPYEQYF. The genes are TRBV6-1 and TRBJ2-7; 8 bases agree with TRBD1. The length of the CDR3 is 17 residues. The germline V gene encodes CDR1 MNHNS and CDR2 SASEGT. The V segment lost 3 bases and the J segment 2 bases; nucleotides outside the gene matches: 12.

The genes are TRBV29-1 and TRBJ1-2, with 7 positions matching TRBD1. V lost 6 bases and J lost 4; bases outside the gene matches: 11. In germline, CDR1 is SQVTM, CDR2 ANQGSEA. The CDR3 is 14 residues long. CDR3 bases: TGCAGCGTCGCCTCAAGGACAGGAGGCTATGGCTACACCTTC. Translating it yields CSVASRTGGYGYTF.

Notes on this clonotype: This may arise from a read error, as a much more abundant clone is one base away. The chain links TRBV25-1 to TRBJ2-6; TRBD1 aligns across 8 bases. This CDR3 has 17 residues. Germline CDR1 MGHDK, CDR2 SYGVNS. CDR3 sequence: CASSSRGLFSGANVRTF. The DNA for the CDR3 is TGTGCCAGCAGTAGCAGGGGGCTGTTTTCCGGGGCCAACGTCCGGACTTTC.

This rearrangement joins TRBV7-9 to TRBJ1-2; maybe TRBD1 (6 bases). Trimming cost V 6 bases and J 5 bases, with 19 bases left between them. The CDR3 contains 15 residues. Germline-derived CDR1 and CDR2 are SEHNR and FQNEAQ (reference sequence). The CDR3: CASSRAGAQGYGYTF. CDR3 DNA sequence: TGTGCCAGCAGTCGAGCAGGGGCCCAGGGGTATGGCTACACCTTC.

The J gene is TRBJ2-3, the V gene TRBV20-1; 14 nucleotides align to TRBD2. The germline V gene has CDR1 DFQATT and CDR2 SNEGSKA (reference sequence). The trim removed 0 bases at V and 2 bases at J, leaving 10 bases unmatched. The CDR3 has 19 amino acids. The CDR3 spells CSARDMGTSGSVNTDTQYF. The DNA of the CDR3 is TGCAGTGCTAGAGATATGGGGACTAGCGGGAGCGTTAACACAGATACGCAGTATTTT.

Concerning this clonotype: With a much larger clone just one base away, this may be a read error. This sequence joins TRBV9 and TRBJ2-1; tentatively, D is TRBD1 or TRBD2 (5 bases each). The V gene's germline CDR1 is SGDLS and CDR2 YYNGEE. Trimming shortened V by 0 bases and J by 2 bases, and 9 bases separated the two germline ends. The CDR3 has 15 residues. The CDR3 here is CASSVGRGAYNEQFF. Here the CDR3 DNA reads TGTGCCAGCAGCGTAGGTAGAGGGGCCTACAATGAGCAGTTCTTC.

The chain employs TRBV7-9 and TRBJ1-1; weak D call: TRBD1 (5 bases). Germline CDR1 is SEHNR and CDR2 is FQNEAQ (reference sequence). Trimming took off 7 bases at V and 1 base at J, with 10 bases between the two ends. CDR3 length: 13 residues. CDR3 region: CASTPGRNTEAFF. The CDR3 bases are TGTGCCAGCACCCCGGGGCGGAACACTGAAGCTTTCTTT. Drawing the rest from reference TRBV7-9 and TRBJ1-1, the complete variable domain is DTGVSQNPRHKITKRGQNVTFRCDPISEHNRLYWYRQTLGQGPEFLTYFQNEAQLEKSRLLSDRFSAERPKGSFSTLEIQRTEQGDSAMYLCASTPGRNTEAFFGQGTRLTVV.

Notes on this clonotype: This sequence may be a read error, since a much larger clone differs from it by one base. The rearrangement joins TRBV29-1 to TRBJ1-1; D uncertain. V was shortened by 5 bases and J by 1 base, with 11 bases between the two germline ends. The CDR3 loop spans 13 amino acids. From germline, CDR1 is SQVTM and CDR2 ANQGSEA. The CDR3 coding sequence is TGCAGCGTTTGGCATTCAGGGAACACTGAAGCTTTCTTT. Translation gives CSVWHSGNTEAFF.

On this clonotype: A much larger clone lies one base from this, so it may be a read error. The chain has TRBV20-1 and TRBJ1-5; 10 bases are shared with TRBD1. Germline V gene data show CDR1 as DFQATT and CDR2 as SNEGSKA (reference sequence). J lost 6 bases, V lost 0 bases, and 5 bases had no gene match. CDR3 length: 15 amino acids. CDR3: CSARDPGQGCQPQHF. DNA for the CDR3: TGCAGTGCTAGAGATCCGGGACAGGGGTGTCAGCCCCAGCATTTT.

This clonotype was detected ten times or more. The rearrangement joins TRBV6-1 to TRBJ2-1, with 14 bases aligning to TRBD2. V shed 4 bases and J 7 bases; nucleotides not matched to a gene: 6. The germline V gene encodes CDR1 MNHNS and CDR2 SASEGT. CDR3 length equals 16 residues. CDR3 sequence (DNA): TGTGCCAGCAGTGGTAGACTAGCGGGGGGGCAAAATGAGCAGTTCTTC. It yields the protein CASSGRLAGGQNEQFF.

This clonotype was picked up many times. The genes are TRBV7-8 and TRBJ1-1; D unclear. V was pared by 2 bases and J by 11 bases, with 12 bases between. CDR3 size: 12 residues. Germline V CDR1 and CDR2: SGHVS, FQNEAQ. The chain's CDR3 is CASSLTPPLAFF. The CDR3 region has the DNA TGTGCCAGCAGCTTAACCCCCCCCTTGGCTTTCTTT. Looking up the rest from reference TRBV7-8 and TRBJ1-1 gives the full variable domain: GAGVSQSPRYKVAKRGQDVALRCDPISGHVSLFWYQQALGQGPEFLTYFQNEAQLDKSGLPSDRFFAERPEGSVSTLKIQRTQQEDSAVYLCASSLTPPLAFFGQGTRLTVV.

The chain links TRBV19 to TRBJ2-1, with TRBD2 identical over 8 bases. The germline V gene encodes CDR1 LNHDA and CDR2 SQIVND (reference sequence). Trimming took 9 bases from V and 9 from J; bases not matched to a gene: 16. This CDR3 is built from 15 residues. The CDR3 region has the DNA TGTGCCAGCAAGAGTCCCGGGACTAGTTTCGCTGAGCAGTTCTTC. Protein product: CASKSPGTSFAEQFF.

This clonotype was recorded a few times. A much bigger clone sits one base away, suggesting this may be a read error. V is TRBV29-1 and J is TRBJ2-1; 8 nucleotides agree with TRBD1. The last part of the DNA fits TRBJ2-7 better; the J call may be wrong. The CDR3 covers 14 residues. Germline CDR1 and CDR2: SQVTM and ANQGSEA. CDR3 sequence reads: CSATGERSYNEQYF. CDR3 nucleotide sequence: TGCAGCGCGACAGGGGAACGCTCCTACAATGAGCAGTACTTC.